The clone carrying this TCR beta chain has just a few counts. Its antigen is unidentified. Genomic DNA of every subset was divided equally among multiple immunoSEQ plates. The table came from immunoSEQ multiplex PCR; TCRdb's copy has only in-frame clones and leaves some out. The sample lists millions of clones, 85% to 95% occurring once. This record comes from a study of shared clonotypes between healthy human individuals. Regarding the study as a whole: What naive subsets generally showed was a larger estimated richness than memory subsets showed. Rarefaction indicated that sorted-subset sequencing remained incomplete although depth was large.

Germline lookup yields CDR1 MNHEY and CDR2 SMNVEV (reference sequence). The trim removed 6 bases at V and 3 bases at J, leaving 9 bases unmatched. CDR3 length: 15 residues. Sequenced input: naive CD4+ T cells from PBMCs. Subset reported: CD45RA+ positively selected. The receptor was derived from a young man in good health. Some clones in this sample may be carry-over from other donors' samples. The chain couples TRBV27 to TRBJ2-7; the match to TRBD1 covers 9 bases. The CDR3 region has the DNA TGTGCCAGCAGCCCACCCGGACAGGGGATCTACGAGCAGTACTTC. It specifies CASSPPGQGIYEQYF.